This T cell receptor beta chain was identified in a study of T cell responses to AZD1222 COVID-19 vaccine. Study at large: Some second doses came at about 4 weeks and others at about 12 weeks; these were pooled.

Remarks on this clone: Antigen specificity is unknown.

The CDR3 sequence is 13 residues long. V lost 8 bases and J 1 base, leaving 11 bases between the germline ends. Whole-study results and caveats: Vaccine-associated CD4 TCRs ranged over spike, dominating at 160-218 and 743-854. Just five to seven people given AZD1222 tested seropositive at baseline. An increase in Spike-specific TCR breadth and depth was observed after two AZD1222 doses.

Produced via immunoSEQ multiplex PCR; TCRdb's table is partial and in-frame only. Here the sample spans some 150,000 clones, 88% being singletons. The specimen comprised peripheral blood, sampled on day 0 of AZD1222 vaccination. The TCR comes from an adult in good health. This chain uses TRBV12-3 or TRBV12-4 with TRBJ1-1; perhaps TRBD1 as D (6 bases). CDR3 sequence: CASFRTANTEAFF. CDR3 nucleotide sequence: TGTGCCAGCTTTCGGACAGCGAACACTGAAGCTTTCTTT.